What follows describes a single TCR beta chain. Its antigen is as yet unknown. V gave up 5 bases and J gave up 4 bases; unmatched junction bases: 5. CDR3 size: 15 residues. CDR1 is LNHDA, CDR2 SQIVND, per germline (reference sequence). Genomic DNA acted as the template from which TCR beta VDJ combination and CDR3 sequence profiling were carried out. Each CDR3 protein gets one entry after TCRdb re-called the reads with MiXCR. Here the sample spans about 190,000 distinct CDR3 sequences, roughly half being singletons. The data originate from a study of CD8+CD57+ T cells in acquired aplastic anemia. Study at large: Sorted CD4+ and CD8+ cell DNA averaged approximately 3.4 ug. Read counts for CD4+ cells (from healthy donors) averaged about 10 million. Overall study results and limits: The study identified around 28 CD8+ CDR3 sequences shared by patients and controls. CD8+ Simpson's diversity showed no significant patient-control difference.

The sequenced sample consisted of sorted CD4+, CD8+, or CD8+CD57+ T cells (not recorded which) from PBMCs. The origin of this receptor is a human donor in good health, serving as a control. The rearrangement links TRBV19 to TRBJ2-1; TRBD2 matches 10 bases. CDR3 region: CASSPSSGGYNEQFF. CDR3 bases: TGTGCCAGTAGTCCATCTAGCGGGGGATACAATGAGCAGTTCTTC.